These 30 T cell receptor beta chains were all obtained from the same sample, sequenced in a study of blood T cell repertoires in COVID-19. Here immunoSEQ multiplex PCR was the method, and the copy in TCRdb shows in-frame clones only, minus some. The sample includes 250,000 to 300,000 clones, roughly 89% of them seen just once. Sequenced sample: PBMCs or T cells enriched from blood (not recorded which). The receptors were sampled from a woman between 45 and 65 years old who had been exposed to COVID-19.

V gene TRBV6-5 combines with J gene TRBJ2-5, with D perhaps TRBD1 (6 bases). The V gene's germline CDR1 is MNHEY and CDR2 SVGAGI. V lost 6 bases and J lost 2, with 10 bases in between. The CDR3 is made up of 13 amino acids. Written as DNA, the CDR3 is TGTGCCAGCAGGACAGGACAGCAAGAGACCCAGTACTTC. Translated: CASRTGQQETQYF.

The chain recombines TRBV19 with TRBJ2-5; 8 bases align to TRBD2. J gave up 5 bases and V 7 bases, and 9 bases lay outside the gene matches. From germline, CDR1 is LNHDA and CDR2 SQIVND (reference sequence). The CDR3 is 14 amino acids. In nucleotides, the CDR3 is TGTGCCAGTAATAAGGGACTAGAGGGGGAGACCCAGTACTTC. This encodes CASNKGLEGETQYF.

This clone was recorded once. The CDR3 DNA sequence: TGTGCCAGCAGCCAAGCCTACCAAGAGACCCAGTACTTC. This sequence encodes CASSQAYQETQYF. The chain carries TRBV3-1 (or the pseudogene TRBV3-2) and TRBJ2-5; D is unclear. Germline CDR1 reads LGHDT; CDR2 reads YNNKEL (reference sequence). Deletions cut 1 base from V and 0 bases from J, with 3 bases between. The CDR3 spans 13 residues.

The J gene is TRBJ2-2, the V gene TRBV30; maybe TRBD1 (5 bases). Trimming pared 2 bases from V and 4 bases from J, leaving 8 bases between. CDR3 length: 13 amino acids. The germline V gene encodes CDR1 GTSNPN and CDR2 SVGIG (reference sequence). Here the CDR3 reads CAWSRRGTGELFF. CDR3 sequence (DNA): TGTGCCTGGAGTCGAAGGGGCACCGGGGAGCTGTTTTTT.

The chain has TRBV6-5 and TRBJ2-1; 8 bases agree with TRBD1. The CDR3 extends over 15 amino acids. The ends lost 8 bases at V and 5 bases at J; junction bases unmatched: 11. CDR1 is MNHEY and CDR2 is SVGAGI in the germline V gene. The CDR3 nucleotides are TGTGCCAGCGGCAGGACAGGGAATGGTGACAATGAGCAGTTCTTC. The encoded protein is CASGRTGNGDNEQFF.

The V gene is TRBV6-5, the J gene TRBJ1-6; the D is unclear. V was cut by 2 bases and J by 6 bases, with 11 bases left in between. Germline V gene data show CDR1 as MNHEY and CDR2 as SVGAGI. The CDR3 runs to 15 residues. The CDR3 DNA sequence: TGTGCCAGCAGTTACCAAACTGAGGGTAATTCACCCCTCCACTTT. Translated: CASSYQTEGNSPLHF.

This clone was found once. Other DNA sequences in this specimen translate into the identical CDR3. This chain uses TRBV5-1 with TRBJ2-2; D unresolved. Per germline, CDR1 SGHRS and CDR2 YFSETQ. CDR3 size: 15 residues. Trimming removed 0 bases at V and 0 bases at J, with 6 bases between. The CDR3: CASSLGGANTGELFF. CDR3 DNA sequence: TGCGCCAGCAGCTTGGGAGGAGCGAACACCGGGGAGCTGTTTTTT.

The chain has TRBV7-9 and TRBJ2-1; 7 bases are shared with TRBD1. Germline assignment: CDR1 SEHNR and CDR2 FQNEAQ (reference sequence). Trimming removed 5 bases from V and 0 bases from J; junction bases left unmatched: 10. The CDR3 has 17 residues. The CDR3: CASSLTQGVSSYNEQFF. CDR3 bases: TGTGCCAGCAGCCTTACCCAGGGGGTCAGCTCCTACAATGAGCAGTTCTTC.

The V gene is TRBV10-2, the J gene TRBJ2-2, with 11 positions matching TRBD2. The CDR3 extends over 18 amino acids. Germline V gene lookup returns CDR1 WSHSY and CDR2 SAAADI. The trim removed 0 bases at V and 4 bases at J, leaving 7 bases unmatched. CDR3 DNA sequence: TGCGCCAGCAGTGAGTCTGATAGCGGGGGGGTACTCACCGGGGAGCTGTTTTTT. It encodes CASSESDSGGVLTGELFF.

The gene calls are TRBV27 and TRBJ2-5, with 9 bases identical to TRBD2. The CDR3 contains 17 residues. Germline CDR1 reads MNHEY; CDR2 reads SMNVEV (reference sequence). Trimming removed 1 base from V and 4 bases from J; junction bases left unmatched: 10. For the CDR3, the DNA is TGTGCCAGCAGTTTATTGCGGGGGGGGGACCGTCGAGAGACCCAGTACTTC. Translated, it gives CASSLLRGGDRRETQYF.

CDR3 DNA sequence: TGTGCCAGCAGCTCTGATCGACTAGCGACGTACCAAGAGACCCAGTACTTC. Encoded protein: CASSSDRLATYQETQYF. The genes are TRBV7-2 and TRBJ2-5; TRBD2 agrees at 8 bases. Germline assignment: CDR1 SGHTA and CDR2 FQGNSA. This CDR3 spans 17 amino acids. The junction had 10 bases not matched to a gene; V was cut back by 4 bases and J by 0 bases.

J is TRBJ2-1 and V is TRBV5-1; D unresolved. This CDR3 is 15 amino acids long. The germline V and J ends were trimmed by 8 bases and 0 bases, with 15 bases remaining between them. Germline V gives CDR1 SGHRS, CDR2 YFSETQ. Here the CDR3 reads CASTTTLSSYNEQFF. The DNA of the CDR3 is TGCGCCAGTACGACAACCCTGAGCTCCTACAATGAGCAGTTCTTC.

The CDR3 DNA reads TGTGCCAGCAGCCAAAGAGGTACGCAGGAAAAACTGTTTTTT. It is translated as CASSQRGTQEKLFF. The chain uses TRBV3-1 (or the pseudogene TRBV3-2) and TRBJ1-4; no definite D call. V shed 2 bases and J shed 8 bases, with 12 bases lying between them. The CDR3 spans 14 residues. Per germline, CDR1 LGHDT and CDR2 YNNKEL (reference sequence).

The rearrangement uses TRBV7-2 and TRBJ1-2, with TRBD1 matching over 9 bases. The CDR3 is 17 residues long. Trimming cost V 5 bases and J 2 bases; bases outside gene matches: 12. Germline V gene data show CDR1 as SGHTA and CDR2 as FQGNSA. Here the CDR3 reads CASSSRGQGNLNYGYTF. The CDR3, as DNA: TGTGCCAGCAGCAGCCGGGGACAGGGCAATTTAAACTATGGCTACACCTTC.

This clone came up a few times. The gene calls are TRBV19 and TRBJ2-7; 8 bases match TRBD1. With V trimmed by 5 bases and J by 3 bases, 9 bases remained unmatched. This CDR3 comprises 15 residues. Germline lookup yields CDR1 LNHDA and CDR2 SQIVND (reference sequence). Written as DNA, the CDR3 is TGTGCCAGTAGTGCATCGACAGGGGCTAACTACGAGCAGTACTTC. Residues: CASSASTGANYEQYF.

The chain links TRBV10-3 to TRBJ1-1, with 10 nucleotides matching TRBD1. Germline lookup yields CDR1 ENHRY and CDR2 SYGVKD. The CDR3 has 15 residues. Trimming at V came to 10 bases and at J to 3 bases, leaving 11 bases not matched to a gene. CDR3 sequence (DNA): TGTGCCACCCACGGACAGGGGGGGAAGGACACTGAAGCTTTCTTT. This gives the protein CATHGQGGKDTEAFF.

The chain carries TRBV27 and TRBJ2-3; tentative D call: TRBD2 (5 bases). CDR3 length equals 16 residues. Trimming left V 5 bases short and J 2 bases short, with 17 bases between. The germline V gene has CDR1 MNHEY and CDR2 SMNVEV (reference sequence). Written as DNA, the CDR3 is TGTGCCAGCAGTCTGTCGGACTCACTTTCCACAGATACGCAGTATTTT. Translating it yields CASSLSDSLSTDTQYF.

CDR3 loop: CASSFTGGSEEKLFF. The CDR3 DNA follows: TGTGCCAGCAGTTTTACAGGGGGGTCAGAAGAAAAACTGTTTTTT. The rearrangement uses TRBV5-5 and TRBJ1-4; 8 bases map to TRBD1. The trim removed 5 bases at V and 8 bases at J, leaving 11 bases unmatched. Per germline, CDR1 SGHKS and CDR2 YYEKEE (reference sequence). The CDR3 covers 15 residues.

The genes are TRBV28 and TRBJ1-5, with D unclear. V shed 3 bases and J shed 7 bases, with 4 bases lying between them. Germline CDR1 is MDHEN and CDR2 is SYDVKM. The CDR3 contains 11 residues. The CDR3 DNA sequence: TGTGCCAGCAGTTTTAGCCAGCCCCAGCATTTT. Protein product: CASSFSQPQHF.

The V call is TRBV6-5, the J call TRBJ2-7; TRBD2 is a possible D gene (6 bases). The CDR3 spans 14 residues. V lost 5 bases and J 2 bases, leaving 13 bases between the germline ends. Germline values: CDR1 MNHEY, CDR2 SVGAGI. DNA for the CDR3: TGTGCCAGCAGTATCGGGGGAGTTGCCTACGAGCAGTACTTC. Protein sequence: CASSIGGVAYEQYF.

The chain's CDR3 is CASSLILEREAFF. The CDR3 DNA sequence: TGTGCCAGCAGCTTAATTCTTGAGCGGGAAGCTTTCTTT. The chain combines TRBV7-9 with TRBJ1-1, with D unclear. The ends were cut back, 2 bases at V and 8 bases at J, with 12 bases in the middle. Germline V gene sequence: CDR1 SEHNR, CDR2 FQNEAQ (reference sequence). The CDR3 runs 13 residues.

The chain uses TRBV27 and TRBJ2-7; 7 bases are a match to TRBD1. Looked up from germline, CDR1 is MNHEY and CDR2 is SMNVEV (reference sequence). CDR3 length: 15 residues. V gave up 5 bases and J gave up 0 bases; unmatched junction bases: 7. The DNA for the CDR3 is TGTGCCAGCAGTACCCGACAGGGACCCTCCTACGAGCAGTACTTC. It yields the protein CASSTRQGPSYEQYF.

There are a few counts of this clone. Here the CDR3 reads CASRAQRIARSGNTIYF. The CDR3 DNA reads as TGCGCCAGCAGGGCCCAGAGGATCGCTCGCTCTGGAAACACCATATATTTT. The chain couples TRBV10-2 to TRBJ1-3, with unresolved D. The germline gives CDR1 WSHSY, CDR2 SAAADI. This CDR3 region has 17 residues. The ends were cut back, 6 bases at V and 0 bases at J, with 18 bases in the middle.

The chain is built from TRBV7-2 and TRBJ1-4; TRBD1 matches 7 bases. The J segment lost 3 bases and the V segment lost 1 base, leaving 2 bases of the junction unmatched. The CDR3 runs to 15 residues. Germline V gene data show CDR1 as SGHTA and CDR2 as FQGNSA. CDR3 DNA: TGTGCCAGCAGCTTAGTGGGACAGTCTAATGAAAAACTGTTTTTT. The encoded protein is CASSLVGQSNEKLFF.

The chain uses TRBV28 and TRBJ2-5; D is unresolved. Deletions cut 4 bases from V and 2 bases from J, with 5 bases between. From germline, CDR1 is MDHEN and CDR2 SYDVKM. CDR3 length: 12 amino acids. The DNA of the CDR3 is TGTGCCAGCAGTTCCCCGCAAGAGACCCAGTACTTC. It is translated as CASSSPQETQYF.

The sample holds a few counts of this clone. The V gene is TRBV13, the J gene TRBJ1-1; D remains unclear. This CDR3 spans 11 amino acids. Germline V gene sequence: CDR1 PRHDT, CDR2 FYEKMQ (reference sequence). Trimming removed 6 bases from V and 2 bases from J, with 4 bases in between. The CDR3 loop reads CASRGNTEAFF. Written as DNA, the CDR3 is TGTGCCAGCAGGGGCAACACTGAAGCTTTCTTT.

The chain employs TRBV30 and TRBJ1-1; maybe TRBD1 (6 bases). Germline V lookup: CDR1 GTSNPN, CDR2 SVGIG (reference sequence). The CDR3 spans 18 residues. The V end lost 2 bases, the J end lost 4 bases, and 26 bases lay between the germline ends. CDR3 sequence (DNA): TGTGCCTGGAGTAAAGACGGGTGGAGGACAGAATGGGGCACTGAAGCTTTCTTT. Its protein product is CAWSKDGWRTEWGTEAFF.

The chain has TRBV14 and TRBJ1-6, with TRBD1 identical over 7 bases. V was clipped by 6 bases and J by 7 bases; unmatched bases: 6. CDR3 length: 14 residues. CDR1 and CDR2 (germline): SGHDN, FVKESK. The CDR3 is CASRRTGGNSPLHF. CDR3 DNA sequence: TGTGCCAGCAGGAGGACAGGTGGAAATTCACCCCTCCACTTT.

J is TRBJ2-2 and V is TRBV7-6; the match to TRBD1 covers 9 bases. V lost 5 bases to trimming and J lost 5 bases; unmatched junction nucleotides: 6. Germline values: CDR1 SGHVS, CDR2 FNYEAQ. This CDR3 comprises 15 residues. CDR3 nucleotides: TGTGCCAGCAGCCCCGGGACAGGGTGGACCGGGGAGCTGTTTTTT. Encoded protein: CASSPGTGWTGELFF. The complete variable domain, with remaining parts taken from reference TRBV7-6 and TRBJ2-2, reads GAGVSQSPRYKVTKRGQDVALRCDPISGHVSLYWYRQALGQGPEFLTYFNYEAQQDKSGLPNDRFSAERPEGSISTLTIQRTEQRDSAMYRCASSPGTGWTGELFFGEGSRLTVL.

This chain links TRBV19 with TRBJ2-2; D may be TRBD1 (6 bases). The CDR3 has 14 residues. Trimming took 4 bases from V and 3 from J, leaving 9 bases between them. Looked up from germline, CDR1 is LNHDA and CDR2 is SQIVND (reference sequence). For the CDR3, the DNA is TGTGCCAGTAGTACGGACAGTCACACCGGGGAGCTGTTTTTT. The encoded protein is CASSTDSHTGELFF.